Listed here are 28 T cell receptor beta chains from one sample, sequenced in a study of shared clonotypes between healthy human individuals. TCRdb's copy holds only in-frame clones and misses some; the assay was immunoSEQ multiplex PCR. Here the sample spans about 490,000 clones, 60% to 80% being singletons. Source material: PBMCs. These receptors all come from a woman aged 40 to 50 in good health. Some clones in this sample may be carry-over from other donors' samples.

This chain links TRBV21-1 with TRBJ1-1; the table's D call, TRBD1, has no DNA check behind it. TRBV21-1 is a pseudogene. This CDR3 has 15 amino acids. The CDR3: CASSKPHRPNTEAFF. The CDR3 DNA reads TGTGCCAGCAGCAAACCTCACAGGCCGAACACTGAAGCTTTCTTT.

The chain couples TRBV6-6 to TRBJ1-1; D gene unclear. The germline V gene has CDR1 MNHNY and CDR2 SVGAGI (reference sequence). V was clipped by 6 bases and J by 8 bases, with 16 bases between them. This CDR3 has 13 amino acids. The CDR3 loop reads CASSPQVVAEAFF. DNA for the CDR3: TGTGCCAGCAGCCCGCAGGTCGTGGCGGAAGCTTTCTTT.

The chain links TRBV5-1 to TRBJ2-4; tentatively, D is TRBD1 (5 bases). Germline loops: CDR1 SGHRS, CDR2 YFSETQ. V lost 1 base, J lost 1 base, and 12 bases lay in between. This CDR3 spans 16 amino acids. As DNA, the CDR3 is TGCGCCAGCAGCTTGCCAGGGTCGAGGGCCAAAAACATTCAGTACTTC. Protein product: CASSLPGSRAKNIQYF.

V usage is TRBV6-4 and J usage is TRBJ2-2; D is perhaps TRBD2 (5 bases). The V gene's germline CDR1 is MRHNA and CDR2 SNTAGT. The CDR3 is made up of 15 amino acids. V was cut by 0 bases and J by 5 bases, with 10 bases left in between. The CDR3 nucleotides are TGTGCCAGCAGTGACTCGATACGGGAAACCGGGGAGCTGTTTTTT. This codes for CASSDSIRETGELFF.

This clone was observed at least ten times. The J gene is TRBJ2-2, the V gene TRBV15; D is undetermined. Germline CDR1 reads LNHNV; CDR2 reads YYDKDF (reference sequence). This CDR3 has 12 amino acids. Trimming stripped 6 bases from V and 14 bases from J, with 16 bases between. The CDR3 loop is CATSTAASGLFF. In DNA form, the CDR3 reads TGTGCCACCAGTACTGCCGCTTCGGGTCTGTTTTTT.

The chain has TRBV12-5 and TRBJ2-2; D not certain. The V end was cut by 4 bases, the J end by 0 bases, with 3 bases between. The V gene's germline CDR1 is LGHNT and CDR2 FRNRAP. CDR3 size: 13 residues. The chain's CDR3 is CASGSTNTGELFF. CDR3 bases: TGTGCTAGTGGTTCTACGAACACCGGGGAGCTGTTTTTT.

J is TRBJ2-7 and V is TRBV11-2; TRBD2 might be the D (5 bases). The CDR3 runs 15 residues. V lost 2 bases, J lost 3 bases, and 14 bases lay in between. CDR1 and CDR2 from the germline V gene are SGHAT and FQNNGV. CDR3 region: CASSLSSRDNYEQYF. CDR3 bases: TGTGCCAGCAGCTTATCCTCGAGGGATAACTACGAGCAGTACTTC.

As regards this clone: A much larger clonotype is one base distant, so this may be a read error. The sample contains more than one DNA sequence encoding this CDR3. The rearrangement links TRBV5-1 to TRBJ1-1, with D uncertain. The CDR3 length is 14 residues. CDR1 SGHRS and CDR2 YFSETQ come from the germline V gene. CDR3 bases: TGCGCCAGCAGCTTGGGAAGTGTGAACACCGAAGCTTTCTTT. Translation: CASSLGSVNTEAFF.

Concerning this clone itself: The same CDR3 can be traced to other DNA sequences in this sample. This chain connects TRBV29-1 to TRBJ1-1; D not certain. This CDR3 is 12 amino acids long. V lost 7 bases to trimming and J lost 0 bases, with 9 bases between them. Germline values: CDR1 SQVTM, CDR2 ANQGSEA. CDR3 in amino acids: CSAGRMNTEAFF. The CDR3 DNA reads as TGCAGCGCCGGTCGCATGAACACTGAAGCTTTCTTT.

Regarding this clone: This probably arose from a read error, given a far larger clone one base away. In this CDR3 the conserved last residue, phenylalanine or tryptophan, is missing, so a read error is likely. The chain employs TRBV30 and TRBJ2-7; no clear D. Trimming removed 5 bases at V and 3 bases at J, with 8 bases between. The germline V gene encodes CDR1 GTSNPN and CDR2 SVGIG (reference sequence). The CDR3 loop spans 11 amino acids. The CDR3 region has the DNA TGTGCCTGGGAACGTAACTACGAGCAGTACCTC. Translation: CAWERNYEQYL.

The V and J genes are TRBV15 and TRBJ1-3; D is perhaps TRBD1 (5 bases). The CDR3 loop spans 15 amino acids. CDR1 is LNHNV, CDR2 YYDKDF, per germline (reference sequence). V was clipped by 4 bases and J by 0 bases, with 10 bases between them. This chain's CDR3 is CATSKGLHSGNTIYF. CDR3 nucleotide sequence: TGTGCCACCAGCAAGGGACTGCACTCTGGAAACACCATATATTTT.

As DNA, the CDR3 is TGTGCCAGCAGTTTATGGGAGAGGCAGCCCCAGCATTTT. It specifies CASSLWERQPQHF. The chain uses TRBV27 and TRBJ1-5; the D is unclear. Germline assignment: CDR1 MNHEY and CDR2 SMNVEV (reference sequence). The CDR3 spans 13 residues. The germline V and J ends were trimmed by 1 base and 7 bases, with 8 bases remaining between them.

The rearrangement links TRBV7-8 to TRBJ1-6; D not resolved. The CDR3 consists of 14 residues. The germline V and J ends were trimmed by 1 base and 6 bases, with 7 bases remaining between them. CDR1 and CDR2 from the germline V gene are SGHVS and FQNEAQ. The CDR3 region has the DNA TGTGCCAGCAGCTTAGGAGGTCTTAATTCACCCCTCCACTTT. It specifies CASSLGGLNSPLHF.

The chain carries TRBV20-1 and TRBJ1-1; a possible D gene is TRBD1 (6 bases). The germline V and J ends were trimmed by 3 bases and 11 bases, with 13 bases remaining between them. Germline V lookup: CDR1 DFQATT, CDR2 SNEGSKA (reference sequence). The CDR3 extends over 11 amino acids. In DNA, the CDR3 is TGCAGTGCTAGTAGCAGGGGAGACGCTTTCTTT. It specifies CSASSRGDAFF.

This clone has only one observation. The V and J genes are TRBV5-1 and TRBJ1-1; no clear D gene. Germline lookup yields CDR1 SGHRS and CDR2 YFSETQ. The length of the CDR3 is 11 residues. Trimming shortened V by 4 bases and J by 5 bases, and 6 bases separated the two germline ends. CDR3 region: CASSLKTEAFF. CDR3 DNA: TGCGCCAGCAGCCTTAAGACTGAAGCTTTCTTT.

The V and J genes are TRBV5-8 and TRBJ2-6; 8 bases agree with TRBD1. J lost 4 bases, V lost 5 bases, and 11 bases had no gene match. The length of the CDR3 is 17 residues. Germline V gene data show CDR1 as SGHTS and CDR2 as YDEGEE. CDR3 DNA: TGTGCCAGCAGTCTGACCCAGGGGGCGCAAGGGGCCAACGTCCTGACTTTC. Translated, it gives CASSLTQGAQGANVLTF.

The chain employs TRBV7-2 and TRBJ2-1, with D possibly being TRBD1 or TRBD2 (5 bases each). The V end was cut by 5 bases, the J end by 8 bases, with 13 bases between. This CDR3 is 13 amino acids long. In germline, CDR1 is SGHTA, CDR2 FQGNSA. DNA for the CDR3: TGTGCCAGCAGCGAGGGACCGAGGGATGAGCAGTTCTTC. Translating gives CASSEGPRDEQFF. The full variable domain, its missing parts supplied by reference TRBV7-2 and TRBJ2-1, is GAGVSQSPSNKVTEKGKDVELRCDPISGHTALYWYRQSLGQGLEFLIYFQGNSAPDKSGLPSDRFSAERTGGSVSTLTIQRTQQEDSAVYLCASSEGPRDEQFFGPGTRLTVL.

The rearrangement uses TRBV5-6 and TRBJ2-2; TRBD2 agrees at 9 bases. Looked up from germline, CDR1 is SGHDT and CDR2 is YYEEEE. The CDR3 extends over 15 amino acids. Trimming at V came to 3 bases and at J to 6 bases, leaving 6 bases not matched to a gene. The CDR3 here is CASSWREGLAGELFF. The CDR3 DNA follows: TGTGCCAGCAGCTGGCGGGAGGGCCTAGCCGGGGAGCTGTTTTTT.

This clone was counted between two and nine times. The sample carries other DNA sequences with the same CDR3. The genes are TRBV7-2 and TRBJ2-7; D call uncertain. V lost 8 bases and J 1 base, leaving 9 bases between the germline ends. The germline CDR1 and CDR2 sequences are SGHTA and FQGNSA. There are 12 residues in the CDR3. CDR3 in amino acids: CASSHGSYEQYF. The CDR3 DNA follows: TGTGCCAGCTCCCACGGATCCTACGAGCAGTACTTC.

This clone was picked up one time. This chain connects TRBV2 to TRBJ1-1; TRBD1 aligns across 7 bases. J lost 4 bases, V lost 7 bases, and 9 bases had no gene match. The CDR3 loop spans 14 amino acids. Germline lookup yields CDR1 SNHLY and CDR2 FYNNEI. The DNA of the CDR3 is TGTGCCAGCACGTTGACAGGGAGAGGCACTGAAGCTTTCTTT. This encodes CASTLTGRGTEAFF.

This clone showed up just once. The chain combines TRBV2 with TRBJ1-4; 7 bases are a match to TRBD1. Unmatched junction bases numbered 3, after V lost 5 bases and J lost 3 bases. The CDR3 extends over 14 amino acids. CDR1 SNHLY and CDR2 FYNNEI come from the germline V gene. The CDR3 nucleotides are TGTGCCAGCAGTAGGGGACAGCCTAATGAAAAACTGTTTTTT. Its translation is CASSRGQPNEKLFF.

V usage is TRBV5-4 and J usage is TRBJ2-1; D gene unclear. The CDR3 extends over 15 amino acids. CDR1 and CDR2 (germline): SGHNT, YYREEE (reference sequence). V was trimmed by 0 bases and J by 4 bases, leaving 11 bases between them. The CDR3 DNA sequence: TGTGCCAGCAGCTTGGGGAGTCTAACGTACAATGAGCAGTTCTTC. This encodes CASSLGSLTYNEQFF.

The rearrangement joins TRBV6-5 to TRBJ2-5; TRBD1 agrees at 11 bases. Germline assignment: CDR1 MNHEY and CDR2 SVGAGI. The CDR3 runs to 14 residues. V shed 6 bases, J shed 5 bases, and the junction held 5 bases outside the gene matches. CDR3 DNA: TGTGCCAGCAGCCGGGACAGGGGGGCGGAGACCCAGTACTTC. Its protein is CASSRDRGAETQYF.

The rearrangement links TRBV11-2 to TRBJ1-3; possibly TRBD1 for D (5 bases). Between the trimmed V and J ends, which lost 3 bases and 7 bases, there was a span of 13 bases. The CDR3 contains 14 residues. Looked up from germline, CDR1 is SGHAT and CDR2 is FQNNGV. The CDR3 is CASSFRAGRNTIYF. The DNA for the CDR3 is TGTGCCAGCAGCTTTCGGGCAGGGAGGAACACCATATATTTT.

The rearrangement uses TRBV7-8 and TRBJ2-2; the D is unclear. Trimming shortened V by 1 base and J by 6 bases, and 12 bases separated the two germline ends. Germline CDR1 SGHVS, CDR2 FQNEAQ. This CDR3 has 15 residues. Here the CDR3 reads CASSLVRVGSGELFF. The CDR3 nucleotides are TGTGCCAGCAGCTTAGTCCGTGTCGGGTCCGGGGAGCTGTTTTTT.

The chain joins TRBV7-6 to TRBJ2-7, with 10 bases lining up with TRBD1. The germline V gene has CDR1 SGHVS and CDR2 FNYEAQ. The ends lost 4 bases at V and 7 bases at J; junction bases unmatched: 13. The CDR3 has 16 residues. The CDR3 DNA sequence: TGTGCCAGCAGCTCCCGGGTGGGGACAGGGGACCGGGAGCAGTACTTC. Translation gives CASSSRVGTGDREQYF.

The J gene is TRBJ1-1, the V gene TRBV7-2; TRBD1 matches 10 bases. The germline V gene encodes CDR1 SGHTA and CDR2 FQGNSA. The CDR3 extends over 16 amino acids. V lost 5 bases, J lost 0 bases, and 6 bases stayed unmatched. In DNA, the CDR3 is TGTGCCAGCAGCCACTCCGGGACAGGGGTGAACACTGAAGCTTTCTTT. This encodes CASSHSGTGVNTEAFF.

The rearrangement joins TRBV20-1 to TRBJ2-3, with D unclear. Per germline, CDR1 DFQATT and CDR2 SNEGSKA (reference sequence). CDR3 length equals 8 residues. The CDR3 DNA is TGCAGCACAGATACGCAGTATTTT. Translating it yields CSTDTQYF.